This TCR beta chain came from a study of regulatory T cells in long-lasting Graves disease. Deletions cut 4 bases from V and 6 bases from J, with 10 bases between. This CDR3 has 12 residues. Germline loops: CDR1 LGHDT, CDR2 YNNKEL (reference sequence). With iRepertoire HTBI primers and Arm-PCR of CDR3 regions, TCR beta libraries were built. TCRdb itself ran the multiplex PCR reads through MiXCR, one entry per CDR3 protein. The sample lists approximately 390,000 distinct CDR3 sequences; about a sixth were seen once. This clonotype has a count of ten or more. The antigen is unknown. General study points: The number of shared public clonotypes was higher in persistent patients (2,741) than new patients (about 910). Persistent disease showed a preference for TRBV28, TRBJ1-2 and TRBJ2-5.

Time point given: newly diagnosed GD, antithyroid drugs for less than 3 months. After RNA was extracted from PBMCs, the TCR library was made from it. These sequences were also reported in another study, on T cells in Graves' hyperthyroidism and ophthalmopathy. In that study: In validation, the model predicted ophthalmopathy. These predictions came a median about 6.8 months before onset.

The specimen comprised peripheral blood mononuclear cells (PBMCs), sampled at new diagnosis, from a patient treated with antithyroid drugs. This sequence originates from a woman aged 18 to 35 with Graves disease. The chain has TRBV3-1 and TRBJ2-7, with a weak D call TRBD1 (6 bases). CDR3 sequence (DNA): TGTGCCAGCAGCCCTACAGGGTTCGAGCAGTACTTC. Protein: CASSPTGFEQYF.